A selection of T cell receptor beta chains follows, all from one sample in a study of a mutant IDH1 vaccine in newly diagnosed glioma. Their cognate antigens are unknown. Assay: immunoSEQ multiplex PCR; the TCRdb copy retains only in-frame clones and omits some. This table has about 54,000 clones, about 85% appearing once. The starting material was PBMCs, obtained from a glioma patient whose treatment included an IDH1 peptide vaccine. These receptors came from a woman aged 18-35 years with glioma. Each CDR3 is given with its conserved first and last residue. Each record gives: D gene, clone size, J gene, V gene, CDR3 protein, CDR3 DNA. The D gene is left open where the match is weak. Clone size, where shown, is once, few, many, or a class for clones that have expanded.

>TRBD1|.|TRBJ2-1|TRBV7-2
CASRPPTGVGSYNEQFF
TGTGCCAGCAGACCTCCAACAGGGGTTGGGTCCTACAATGAGCAGTTCTTC
>.|.|TRBJ1-1|TRBV27
CASSTWGDTEAFF
TGTGCCAGCAGTACATGGGGGGACACTGAAGCTTTCTTT
>TRBD1|.|TRBJ1-2|TRBV14
CASSQEGPGGAPLSGYTF
TGTGCCAGCAGCCAAGAAGGGCCAGGGGGCGCTCCTTTAAGTGGCTACACCTTC
>.|.|TRBJ2-7|TRBV21-1
CASRSGTLAGLLSYEQYF
TGTGCCAGCAGGTCAGGGACACTAGCGGGACTACTGTCCTACGAGCAGTACTTC
>.|.|TRBJ2-4|TRBV5-5
CASSLEGYENIQYF
TGTGCCAGCAGCTTGGAAGGGTACGAAAACATTCAGTACTTC
>.|.|TRBJ1-1|TRBV19
CASTTGEFMNTEAFF
TGTGCCAGTACAACTGGAGAGTTTATGAACACTGAAGCTTTCTTT
>.|.|TRBJ1-3|TRBV30
CAWSEGSGNTIYF
TGTGCCTGGTCAGAGGGCTCTGGAAACACCATATATTTT
>.|few|TRBJ2-7|TRBV11-3
CASSFGAHEQYF
TGTGCCAGCAGCTTCGGCGCCCACGAGCAGTACTTC
>.|.|TRBJ1-4|TRBV5-1
CASSLTAGQVREKLFF
TGCGCCAGCAGCTTGACCGCGGGGCAGGTTCGAGAAAAACTGTTTTTT
>.|.|TRBJ1-5|TRBV19
CASSKLDLSNQPQHF
TGTGCCAGTAGCAAGCTGGACTTATCAAATCAGCCCCAGCATTTT
>TRBD1|.|TRBJ1-2|TRBV19
CASIRQGSDGYTF
TGTGCCAGTATCCGACAGGGGTCCGATGGCTACACCTTC
>.|.|TRBJ1-2|TRBV6-1
CASSDLGRQGRNYGYTF
TGTGCCAGCAGTGATTTAGGCCGGCAGGGGCGCAACTATGGCTACACCTTC
>.|.|TRBJ1-5|TRBV6-1
CASSDVSRAQPQHF
TGTGCCAGCAGTGATGTATCCAGGGCTCAGCCCCAGCATTTT
>.|.|TRBJ2-2|TRBV14
CASRPQNTGELFF
TGTGCCAGCAGACCGCAGAACACCGGGGAGCTGTTTTTT
>TRBD2|.|TRBJ2-7|TRBV10-3
CAISARGAHVSGRGYEQYF
TGTGCCATCAGTGCCAGGGGGGCGCATGTTAGCGGGAGGGGCTACGAGCAGTACTTC
>TRBD2|.|TRBJ2-3|TRBV2
CASSETSWVSTQYF
TGTGCCAGCAGCGAGACTAGCTGGGTGTCTACGCAGTATTTT
>TRBD1|.|TRBJ2-7|TRBV6-5
CASKLEQGFFYEQYF
TGTGCCAGCAAACTAGAACAGGGGTTTTTCTACGAGCAGTACTTC
>.|few|TRBJ2-7|TRBV4-2
CASSRERDASYEQYF
TGTGCCAGCAGCCGAGAACGGGACGCCTCCTACGAGCAGTACTTC
>.|few|TRBJ1-3|TRBV7-6
CASSLLAGERSGNTIYF
TGTGCCAGCAGCTTATTAGCGGGGGAACGCTCTGGAAACACCATATATTTT
>TRBD2|.|TRBJ2-7|TRBV9
CASSVGGLASYEQYF
TGTGCCAGCAGCGTAGGGGGACTAGCGTCCTACGAGCAGTACTTC
>.|.|TRBJ2-7|TRBV18
CASSPPPGQRTLSPYEQYF
TGTGCCAGCTCACCACCGCCGGGACAACGAACCCTCTCACCCTACGAGCAGTACTTC
>.|once|TRBJ1-1|TRBV27
CASSLVGALGLNTEAFF
TGTGCCAGCAGTTTAGTGGGGGCACTTGGTCTGAACACTGAAGCTTTCTTT
>TRBD1|.|TRBJ1-1|TRBV7-9
CASSLGNRGLMNTEAFF
TGTGCCAGCAGCCTCGGGAACAGGGGGCTGATGAACACTGAAGCTTTCTTT
>.|.|TRBJ1-3|TRBV9
CASSTRTTDSGNTIYF
TGTGCCAGCAGCACCCGGACCACGGACTCTGGAAACACCATATATTTT
>.|once|TRBJ2-3|TRBV4-1
CASSHTPLRTRPYTQYF
TGCGCCAGCAGCCACACCCCACTCCGGACGAGGCCTTATACGCAGTATTTT
>TRBD2|.|TRBJ2-7|TRBV27
CASSTGTSGNEQYF
TGTGCCAGCAGTACGGGGACTAGCGGGAACGAGCAGTACTTC
>.|.|TRBJ2-7|TRBV5-8
CASRGRKAEAYEQYF
TGTGCCAGCAGAGGCAGGAAAGCGGAGGCCTACGAGCAGTACTTC